The T cell receptor (beta chain) described here comes from a study of identical twins' blood T cells. TCRdb processed the 5' RACE reads anew with MiXCR; each CDR3 protein has one entry. The sample carries fewer than 450,000 distinct CDR3 sequences, roughly 28% recorded once. The germline V gene has CDR1 DFQATT and CDR2 SNEGSKA (reference sequence). The CDR3 contains 13 residues. The junction had 3 bases not matched to a gene; V was cut back by 3 bases and J by 3 bases. This sequence was found in a woman between 18 and 55 years old in good health. The sequenced sample was PBMCs. This chain joins TRBV20-1 and TRBJ1-1, with 8 bases identical to TRBD1. CDR3 in DNA: TGCAGTGCTAGGAGGACAGGGTACACTGAAGCTTTCTTT. It codes for CSARRTGYTEAFF.